This T cell receptor (beta chain) is drawn from a study of identical twins. Per germline, CDR1 SGHDN and CDR2 FVKESK. V was shortened by 1 base and J by 8 bases, with 3 bases between the two germline ends. This CDR3 has 11 amino acids. This clonotype was found many times. The antigen is undetermined. TCRdb analysed the 5' RACE reads with MiXCR anew, one entry per CDR3 protein. The table records hundreds of thousands of distinct CDR3 sequences, approximately 7% of them present only once. General study points: Within cord blood, abundant beta clonotypes carried fewer insertions, but memory repertoires showed no such trend. Monozygotic twin pairs showed more out-of-frame TCR alpha sharing than models estimated.

These data are also associated with another study on yellow fever vaccine responses in identical twins.

This clonotype originated in a woman aged 18-35 years in good health. Source material: memory (CD45RO+) T cells sorted from blood. The chain uses TRBV14 and TRBJ1-3; no clear D. The CDR3: CASSQGYTIYF. CDR3 nucleotides: TGTGCCAGCAGCCAAGGATACACCATATATTTT. Complete variable domain (other parts from reference TRBV14 and TRBJ1-3): EAGVTQFPSHSVIEKGQTVTLRCDPISGHDNLYWYRRVMGKEIKFLLHFVKESKQDESGMPNNRFLAERTGGTYSTLKVQPAELEDSGVYFCASSQGYTIYFGEGSWLTVV.